This TCR beta chain appears in the sequencing data of a study of T cell changes during pregnancy in multiple sclerosis. Assay: immunoSEQ multiplex PCR; the TCRdb copy retains only in-frame clones and omits some. The data contain some 90,000 clones, roughly nine tenths of them singletons. The CDR3 is 16 residues long. Germline V CDR1 and CDR2: SGDLS, YYNGEE. V dropped 0 bases and J dropped 7 bases, with 16 bases sitting between them. J is TRBJ2-2 and V is TRBV9; D may be TRBD2 (6 bases). Sequencing used peripheral blood, obtained after pregnancy. The receptor comes from a female donor in good health, enrolled as a control in a pregnancy study. The CDR3 region is CASSVDPRRRDGELFF. For the CDR3, the DNA is TGTGCCAGCAGCGTAGATCCCAGGAGGCGGGACGGGGAGCTGTTTTTT. Full variable domain (rest looked up from reference TRBV9 and TRBJ2-2): DSGVTQTPKHLITATGQRVTLRCSPRSGDLSVYWYQQSLDQGLQFLIQYYNGEERAKGNILERFSAQQFPDLHSELNLSSLELGDSALYFCASSVDPRRRDGELFFGEGSRLTVL.